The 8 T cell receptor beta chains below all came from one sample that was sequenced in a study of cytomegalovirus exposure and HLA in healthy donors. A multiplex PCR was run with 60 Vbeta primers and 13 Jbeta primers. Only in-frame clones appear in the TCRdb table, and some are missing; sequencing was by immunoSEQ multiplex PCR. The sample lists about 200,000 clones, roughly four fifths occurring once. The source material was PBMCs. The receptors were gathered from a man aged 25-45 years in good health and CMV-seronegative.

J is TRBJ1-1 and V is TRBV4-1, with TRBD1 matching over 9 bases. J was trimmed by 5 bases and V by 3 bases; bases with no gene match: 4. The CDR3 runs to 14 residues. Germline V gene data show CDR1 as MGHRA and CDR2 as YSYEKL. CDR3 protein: CASSHGQGRTEAFF. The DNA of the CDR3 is TGCGCCAGCAGCCACGGACAGGGGAGGACTGAAGCTTTCTTT.

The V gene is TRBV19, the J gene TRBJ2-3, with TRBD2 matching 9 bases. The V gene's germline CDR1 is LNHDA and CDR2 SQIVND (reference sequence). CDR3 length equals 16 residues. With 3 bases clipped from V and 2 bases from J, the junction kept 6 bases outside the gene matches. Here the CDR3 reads CASSILTSGLTDTQYF. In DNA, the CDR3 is TGTGCCAGTAGTATTTTGACTAGCGGACTCACAGATACGCAGTATTTT.

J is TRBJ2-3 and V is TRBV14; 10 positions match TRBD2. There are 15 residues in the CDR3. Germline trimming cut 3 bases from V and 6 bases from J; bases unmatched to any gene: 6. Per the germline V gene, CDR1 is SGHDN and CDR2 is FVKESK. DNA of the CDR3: TGTGCCAGCAGCCAGGCTAGCGGGAGTAGCGATACGCAGTATTTT. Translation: CASSQASGSSDTQYF.

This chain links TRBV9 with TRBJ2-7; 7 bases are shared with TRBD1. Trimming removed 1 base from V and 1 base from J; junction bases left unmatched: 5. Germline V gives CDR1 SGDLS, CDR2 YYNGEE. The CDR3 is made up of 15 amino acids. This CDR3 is CASSVRGTDSYEQYF. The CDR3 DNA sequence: TGTGCCAGCAGCGTAAGAGGGACAGATTCCTACGAGCAGTACTTC.

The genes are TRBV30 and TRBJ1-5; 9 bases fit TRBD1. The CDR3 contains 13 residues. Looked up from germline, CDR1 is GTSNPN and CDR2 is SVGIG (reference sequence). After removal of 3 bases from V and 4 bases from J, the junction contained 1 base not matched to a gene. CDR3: CAWRGQGNQPQHF. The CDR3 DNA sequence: TGTGCCTGGAGGGGACAGGGAAATCAGCCCCAGCATTTT. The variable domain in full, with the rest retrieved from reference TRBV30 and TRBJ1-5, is SQTIHQWPATLVQPVGSPLSLECTVEGTSNPNLYWYRQAAGRGLQLLFYSVGIGQISSEVPQNLSASRPQDRQFILSSKKLLLSDSGFYLCAWRGQGNQPQHFGDGTRLSIL.

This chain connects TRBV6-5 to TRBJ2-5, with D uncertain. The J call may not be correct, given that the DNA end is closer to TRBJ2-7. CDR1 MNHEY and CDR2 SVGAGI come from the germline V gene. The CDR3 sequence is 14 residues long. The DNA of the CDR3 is TGTGCCAGCAGTTACTCCGCGGATCCCTACGAGCAGTACTTC. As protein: CASSYSADPYEQYF.

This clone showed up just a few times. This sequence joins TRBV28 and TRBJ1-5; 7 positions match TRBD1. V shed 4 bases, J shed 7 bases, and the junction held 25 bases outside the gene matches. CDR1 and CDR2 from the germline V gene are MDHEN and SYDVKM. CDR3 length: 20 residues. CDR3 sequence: CASSSQTYKKGALLKQPQHF. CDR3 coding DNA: TGTGCCAGCAGTTCCCAAACTTATAAGAAGGGGGCGCTATTGAAGCAGCCCCAGCATTTT.

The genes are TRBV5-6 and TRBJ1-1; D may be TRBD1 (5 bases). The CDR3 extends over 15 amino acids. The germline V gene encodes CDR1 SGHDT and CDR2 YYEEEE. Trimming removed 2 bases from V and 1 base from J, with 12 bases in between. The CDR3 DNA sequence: TGTGCCAGCAGCTTATACCGGGGGACGAACACTGAAGCTTTCTTT. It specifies CASSLYRGTNTEAFF. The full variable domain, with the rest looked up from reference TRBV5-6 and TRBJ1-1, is DAGVTQSPTHLIKTRGQQVTLRCSPKSGHDTVSWYQQALGQGPQFIFQYYEEEERQRGNFPDRFSGHQFPNYSSELNVNALLLGDSALYLCASSLYRGTNTEAFFGQGTRLTVV.